The clone carrying this T cell receptor (beta chain) was observed many times. The antigen is undetermined. The CDR3 contains 18 residues. The junction had 8 bases not matched to a gene; V was cut back by 0 bases and J by 5 bases. CDR1 and CDR2 (germline): SGHRS, YFSETQ. The data belong to a study of T cells after yellow fever vaccination. Study as a whole: Preparing low-cell-number fractions relied on SMART-Seq v4 Ultra Low Input.

The study made its TCR cDNA through 5'RACE template switching. That step introduced a universal primer site along with UMIs. Each CDR3 protein is one row after TCRdb ran MiXCR on the 5' RACE reads. The sample has about 350,000 distinct CDR3 sequences, more than 9% seen once; the top ten hold less than 20%. Study-level points and caveats: Weaker in magnitude, the secondary response showed a faster peak on day 5 versus 15.

The receptor was isolated from a man younger than 35 who received the YFV17D yellow fever vaccine. V gene TRBV5-1 combines with J gene TRBJ2-3, with 14 nucleotides matching TRBD2. The specimen was PBMCs, collected on the day of the first yellow fever vaccination. As DNA, the CDR3 is TGCGCCAGCAGCTTGGCCCGACTAGCGGGGGGGCAATTAGATACGCAGTATTTT. It encodes CASSLARLAGGQLDTQYF.